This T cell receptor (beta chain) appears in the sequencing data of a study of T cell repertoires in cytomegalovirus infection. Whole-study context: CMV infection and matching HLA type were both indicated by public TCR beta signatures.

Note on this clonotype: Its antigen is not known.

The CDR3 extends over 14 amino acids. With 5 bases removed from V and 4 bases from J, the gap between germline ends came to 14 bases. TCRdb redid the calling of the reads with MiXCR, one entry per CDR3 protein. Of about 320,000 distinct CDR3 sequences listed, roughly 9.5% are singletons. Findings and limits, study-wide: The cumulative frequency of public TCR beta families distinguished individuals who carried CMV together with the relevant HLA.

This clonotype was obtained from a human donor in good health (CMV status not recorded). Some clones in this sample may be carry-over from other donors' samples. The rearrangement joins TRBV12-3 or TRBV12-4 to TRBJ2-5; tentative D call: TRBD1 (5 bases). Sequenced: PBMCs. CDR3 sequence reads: CASSNTGLSETQYF. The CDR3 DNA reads TGTGCCAGCAGTAACACAGGCCTTTCAGAGACCCAGTACTTC.